This T cell receptor beta chain was observed in a study of early T cells in non-severe SARS-CoV-2 infection. V lost 4 bases to trimming and J lost 0 bases, with 12 bases between them. The CDR3 has 15 residues. CDR1 is SGHTA and CDR2 is FQGNSA in the germline V gene. TCRdb passed the 5' RACE reads through MiXCR, listing each CDR3 protein once. Among around 53,000 distinct CDR3 sequences listed, roughly 10% were seen once. Sequencing used whole blood. This chain links TRBV7-2 with TRBJ1-1; D remains ambiguous. The TCR comes from an adult who was a healthcare worker with PCR-confirmed SARS-CoV-2 infection or an uninfected control (not recorded which). This CDR3 is CASSWGRVMNTEAFF. CDR3 coding DNA: TGTGCCAGCAGCTGGGGTCGGGTAATGAACACTGAAGCTTTCTTT. Combining the CDR3 with reference TRBV7-2 and TRBJ1-1 gives the whole variable domain GAGVSQSPSNKVTEKGKDVELRCDPISGHTALYWYRQSLGQGLEFLIYFQGNSAPDKSGLPSDRFSAERTGGSVSTLTIQRTQQEDSAVYLCASSWGRVMNTEAFFGQGTRLTVV.